The clone carrying this T cell receptor beta chain was seen a single time. Its antigen is currently unknown. This entry comes from a study of cytomegalovirus exposure and HLA in healthy donors. Study-level results: Presence/absence analyses assumed roughly uniform sequencing depth across donors.

This CDR3 has 14 residues. The V segment lost 4 bases and the J segment 0 bases; nucleotides outside the gene matches: 2. Germline-derived CDR1 and CDR2 are SQVTM and ANQGSEA. A multiplex PCR was run with 60 Vbeta primers and 13 Jbeta primers. Profiled with immunoSEQ multiplex PCR; TCRdb holds only in-frame clones, not every one. The data show about 85,000 clones, about 67% seen once. Sequenced material: PBMCs. This sequence was found in a man aged 25-40 years in good health and CMV-seronegative. The genes are TRBV29-1 and TRBJ2-3; TRBD2 matches 9 bases. DNA of the CDR3: TGCAGCGTTGCGACTAGCGGTAGCACAGATACGCAGTATTTT. It yields the protein CSVATSGSTDTQYF.